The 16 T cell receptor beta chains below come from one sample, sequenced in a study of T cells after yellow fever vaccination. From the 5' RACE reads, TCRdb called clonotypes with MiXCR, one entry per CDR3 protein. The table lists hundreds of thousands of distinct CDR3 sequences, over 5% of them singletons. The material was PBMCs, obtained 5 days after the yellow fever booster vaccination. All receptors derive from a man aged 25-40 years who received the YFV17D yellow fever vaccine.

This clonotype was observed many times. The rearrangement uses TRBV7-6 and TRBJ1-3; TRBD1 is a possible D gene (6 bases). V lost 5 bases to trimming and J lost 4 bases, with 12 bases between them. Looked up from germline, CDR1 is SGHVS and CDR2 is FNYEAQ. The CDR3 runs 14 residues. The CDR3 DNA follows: TGTGCCAGCAGCGCCGGGGACATCGGAAACACCATATATTTT. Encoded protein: CASSAGDIGNTIYF.

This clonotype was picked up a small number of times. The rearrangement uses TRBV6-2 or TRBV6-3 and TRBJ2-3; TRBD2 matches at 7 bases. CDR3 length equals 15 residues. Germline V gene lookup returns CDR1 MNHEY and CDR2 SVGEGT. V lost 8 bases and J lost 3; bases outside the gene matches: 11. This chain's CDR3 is CASANSGTITDTQYF. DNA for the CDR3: TGTGCCAGCGCTAACTCCGGGACTATTACAGATACGCAGTATTTT.

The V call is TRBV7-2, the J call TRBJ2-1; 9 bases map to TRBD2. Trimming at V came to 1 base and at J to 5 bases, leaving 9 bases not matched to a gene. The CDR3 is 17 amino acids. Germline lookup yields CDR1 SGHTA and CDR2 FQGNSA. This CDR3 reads CASSLGVSGRRNNEQFF. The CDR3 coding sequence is TGTGCCAGCAGCTTAGGAGTCAGCGGGAGGAGGAACAATGAGCAGTTCTTC.

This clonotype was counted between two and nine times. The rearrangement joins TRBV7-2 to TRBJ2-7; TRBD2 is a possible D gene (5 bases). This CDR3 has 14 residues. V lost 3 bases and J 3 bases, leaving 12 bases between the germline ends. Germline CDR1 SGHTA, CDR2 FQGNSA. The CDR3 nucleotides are TGTGCCAGCAGCTTCTCGGGATTCAGCTACGAGCAGTACTTC. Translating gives CASSFSGFSYEQYF.

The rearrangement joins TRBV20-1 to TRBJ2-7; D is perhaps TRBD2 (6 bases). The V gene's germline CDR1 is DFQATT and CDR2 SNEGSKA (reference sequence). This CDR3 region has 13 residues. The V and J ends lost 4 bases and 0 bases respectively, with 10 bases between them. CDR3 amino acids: CSATGGASYEQYF. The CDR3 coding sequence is TGCAGTGCTACAGGCGGGGCCTCCTACGAGCAGTACTTC.

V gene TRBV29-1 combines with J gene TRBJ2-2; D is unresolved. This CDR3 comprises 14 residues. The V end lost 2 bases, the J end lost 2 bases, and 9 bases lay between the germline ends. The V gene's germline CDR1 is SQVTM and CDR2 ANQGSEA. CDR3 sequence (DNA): TGCAGCGTTGAAATTAAGCCCAACACCGGGGAGCTGTTTTTT. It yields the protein CSVEIKPNTGELFF.

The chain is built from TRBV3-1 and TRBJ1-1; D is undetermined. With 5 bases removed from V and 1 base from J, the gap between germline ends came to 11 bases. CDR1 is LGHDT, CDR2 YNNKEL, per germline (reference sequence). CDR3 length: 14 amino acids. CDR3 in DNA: TGTGCCAGCAGCGGCCTTGAGGGGAACACTGAAGCTTTCTTT. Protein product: CASSGLEGNTEAFF.

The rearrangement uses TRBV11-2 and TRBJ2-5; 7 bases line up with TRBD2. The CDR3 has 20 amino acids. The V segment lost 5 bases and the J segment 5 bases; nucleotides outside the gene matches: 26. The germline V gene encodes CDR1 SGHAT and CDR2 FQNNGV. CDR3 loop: CASSLRASGGQKHYRETQYF. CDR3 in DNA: TGTGCCAGCAGCCTACGGGCGTCGGGAGGCCAGAAACACTATAGGGAGACCCAGTACTTC.

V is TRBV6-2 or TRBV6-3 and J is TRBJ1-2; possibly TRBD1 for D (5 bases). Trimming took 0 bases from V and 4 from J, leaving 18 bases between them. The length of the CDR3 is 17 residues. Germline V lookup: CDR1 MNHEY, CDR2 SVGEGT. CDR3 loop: CASSYSTQDTVLYGYTF. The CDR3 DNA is TGTGCCAGCAGTTACTCTACGCAGGACACAGTCCTCTATGGCTACACCTTC.

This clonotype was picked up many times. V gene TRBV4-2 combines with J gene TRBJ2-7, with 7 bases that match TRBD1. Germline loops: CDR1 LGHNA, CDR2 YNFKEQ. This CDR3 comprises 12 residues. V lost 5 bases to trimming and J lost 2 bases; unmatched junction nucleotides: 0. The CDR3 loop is CASSGQAYEQYF. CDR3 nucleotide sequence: TGTGCCAGCAGCGGACAGGCCTACGAGCAGTACTTC.

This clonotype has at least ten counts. The CDR3 loop reads CASGPSGRGETQYF. The CDR3 bases are TGCGCCAGCGGCCCCAGCGGGAGAGGAGAGACCCAGTACTTC. The genes are TRBV23-1 and TRBJ2-5, with 8 positions matching TRBD2. TRBV23-1 is an ORF, with its function uncertain. The CDR3 runs 14 residues. With V trimmed by 8 bases and J by 4 bases, 9 bases remained unmatched.

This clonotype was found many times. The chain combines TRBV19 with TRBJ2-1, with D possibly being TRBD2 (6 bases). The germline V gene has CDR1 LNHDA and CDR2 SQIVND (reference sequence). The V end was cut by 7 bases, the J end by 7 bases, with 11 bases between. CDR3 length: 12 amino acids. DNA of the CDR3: TGTGCCAGTAACGAGGAGGGGAATGAGCAGTTCTTC. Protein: CASNEEGNEQFF.

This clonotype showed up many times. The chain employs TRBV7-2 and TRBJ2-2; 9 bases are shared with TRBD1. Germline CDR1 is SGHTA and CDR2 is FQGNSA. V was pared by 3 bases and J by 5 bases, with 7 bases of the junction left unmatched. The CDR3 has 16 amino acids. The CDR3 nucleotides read TGTGCCAGCAGCTTCCGGACAGGGGCCACTACCGGGGAGCTGTTTTTT. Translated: CASSFRTGATTGELFF.

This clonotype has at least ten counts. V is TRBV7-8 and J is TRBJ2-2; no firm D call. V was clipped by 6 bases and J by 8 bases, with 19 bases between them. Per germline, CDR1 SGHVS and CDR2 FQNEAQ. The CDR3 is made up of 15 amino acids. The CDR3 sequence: CASREPNGRRGELFF. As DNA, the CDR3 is TGTGCCAGCAGGGAGCCCAATGGTCGGCGTGGGGAGCTGTTTTTT.

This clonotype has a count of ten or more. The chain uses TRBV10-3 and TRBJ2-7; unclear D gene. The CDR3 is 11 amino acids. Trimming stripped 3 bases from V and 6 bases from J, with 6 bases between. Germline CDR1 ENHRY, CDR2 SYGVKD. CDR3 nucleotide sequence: TGTGCCATCAGTGAAAGTTCCGAGCAGTACTTC. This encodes CAISESSEQYF.

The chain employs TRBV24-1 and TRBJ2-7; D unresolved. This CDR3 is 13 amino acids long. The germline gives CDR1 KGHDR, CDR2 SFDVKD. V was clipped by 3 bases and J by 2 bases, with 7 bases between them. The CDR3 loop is CATSDPVTYEQYF. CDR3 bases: TGTGCCACCAGTGATCCCGTAACCTACGAGCAGTACTTC.